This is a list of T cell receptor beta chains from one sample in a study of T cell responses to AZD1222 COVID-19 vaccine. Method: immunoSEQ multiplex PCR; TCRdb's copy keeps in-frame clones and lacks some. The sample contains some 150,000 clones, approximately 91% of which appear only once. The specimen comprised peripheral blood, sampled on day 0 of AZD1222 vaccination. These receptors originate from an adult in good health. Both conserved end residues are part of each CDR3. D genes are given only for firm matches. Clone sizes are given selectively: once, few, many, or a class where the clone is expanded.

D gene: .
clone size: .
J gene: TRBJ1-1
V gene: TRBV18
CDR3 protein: CASSPPLELFHTEAFF
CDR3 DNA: TGTGCCAGCTCACCTCCCCTGGAGCTTTTCCACACTGAAGCTTTCTTT

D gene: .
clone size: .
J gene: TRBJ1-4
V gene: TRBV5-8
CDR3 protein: CASSLEGFEEKLFF
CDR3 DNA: TGTGCCAGCAGCTTGGAAGGGTTCGAGGAAAAACTGTTTTTT

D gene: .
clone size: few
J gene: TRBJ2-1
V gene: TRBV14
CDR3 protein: CASSQGDFEERWMDEQFF
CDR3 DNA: TGTGCCAGCAGCCAGGGAGATTTTGAAGAAAGGTGGATGGATGAGCAGTTCTTC

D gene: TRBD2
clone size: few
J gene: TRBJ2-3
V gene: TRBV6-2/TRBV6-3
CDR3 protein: CASSSAGEADTQYF
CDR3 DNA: TGTGCCAGCAGTTCCGCGGGAGAGGCAGATACGCAGTATTTT

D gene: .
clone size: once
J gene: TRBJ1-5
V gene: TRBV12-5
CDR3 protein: CASGLYMALYSNQPQHF
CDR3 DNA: TGTGCTAGTGGTTTGTATATGGCACTCTATAGCAATCAGCCCCAGCATTTT

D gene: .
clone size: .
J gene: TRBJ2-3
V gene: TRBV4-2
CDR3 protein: CASSQDLGGRATQYF
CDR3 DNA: TGTGCCAGCAGCCAAGATCTGGGGGGCCGAGCTACGCAGTATTTT

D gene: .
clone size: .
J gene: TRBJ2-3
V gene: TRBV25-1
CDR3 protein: CASSVPSFGGDTQYF
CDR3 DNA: TGTGCCAGCAGTGTACCCTCCTTTGGGGGGGATACGCAGTATTTT

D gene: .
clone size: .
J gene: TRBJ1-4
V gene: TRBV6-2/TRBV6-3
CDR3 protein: CASSSSGATNEKLFF
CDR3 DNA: TGTGCCAGCAGTTCCTCAGGCGCAACTAATGAAAAACTGTTTTTT

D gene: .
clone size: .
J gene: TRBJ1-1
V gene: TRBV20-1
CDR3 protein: CRGPGTEAFF
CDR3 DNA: TGCAGGGGGCCCGGAACTGAAGCTTTCTTT

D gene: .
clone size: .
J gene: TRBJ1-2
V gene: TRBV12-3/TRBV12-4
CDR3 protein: CASSLSSYGYTF
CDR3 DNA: TGTGCCAGCAGTTTGTCGAGCTATGGCTACACCTTC

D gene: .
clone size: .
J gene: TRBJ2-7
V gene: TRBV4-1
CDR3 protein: CASSQDGTGITF
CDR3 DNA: TGCGCCAGCAGCCAAGACGGAACAGGGATCACCTTC

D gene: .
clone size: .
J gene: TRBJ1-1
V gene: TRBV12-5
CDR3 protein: CASGDGTLDEAFF
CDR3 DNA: TGTGCTAGTGGCGACGGGACCCTGGATGAAGCTTTCTTT

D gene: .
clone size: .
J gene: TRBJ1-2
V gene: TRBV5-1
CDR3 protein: CASSPASGNYGYTF
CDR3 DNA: TGCGCCAGCAGCCCCGCATCAGGAAACTATGGCTACACCTTC

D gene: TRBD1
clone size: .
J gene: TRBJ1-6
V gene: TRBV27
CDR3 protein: CASSLIRGRNSPLHF
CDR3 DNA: TGTGCCAGCAGTTTAATCAGGGGGCGTAATTCACCCCTCCACTTT

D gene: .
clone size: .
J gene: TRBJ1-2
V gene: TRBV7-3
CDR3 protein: CASSLTPSSGYTF
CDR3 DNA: TGTGCCAGCAGCTTAACACCCTCGTCGGGCTACACCTTC

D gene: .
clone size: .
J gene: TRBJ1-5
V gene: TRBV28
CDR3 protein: CASGGTSQPQHF
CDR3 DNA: TGTGCCAGCGGGGGAACAAGTCAGCCCCAGCATTTT

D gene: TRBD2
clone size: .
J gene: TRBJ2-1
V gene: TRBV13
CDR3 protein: CASSGGGRVSNEQFF
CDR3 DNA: TGTGCCAGCAGCGGCGGCGGGAGAGTCTCCAATGAGCAGTTCTTC

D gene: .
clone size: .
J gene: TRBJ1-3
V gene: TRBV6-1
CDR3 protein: CASSEEVRRGSSGNTIYF
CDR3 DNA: TGTGCCAGCAGTGAAGAGGTGCGGAGGGGGAGCTCTGGAAACACCATATATTTT

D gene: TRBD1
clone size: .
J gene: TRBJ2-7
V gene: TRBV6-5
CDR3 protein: CASRTGTVEQYF
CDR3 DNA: TGTGCCAGCAGGACAGGGACCGTCGAGCAGTACTTC

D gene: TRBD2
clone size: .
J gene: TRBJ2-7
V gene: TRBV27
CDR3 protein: CASSSRTSGPYEQYF
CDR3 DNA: TGTGCCAGCAGTTCCCGGACTAGCGGACCCTACGAGCAGTACTTC

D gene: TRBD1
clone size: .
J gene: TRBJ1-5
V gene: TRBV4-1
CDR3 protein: CASSQGQGPSNQPQHF
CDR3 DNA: TGCGCCAGCAGCCAGGGACAGGGCCCTAGCAATCAGCCCCAGCATTTT

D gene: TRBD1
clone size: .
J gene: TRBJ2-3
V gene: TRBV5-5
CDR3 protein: CASSLETGGTDTQYF
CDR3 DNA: TGTGCCAGCAGCTTGGAGACAGGGGGTACAGATACGCAGTATTTT

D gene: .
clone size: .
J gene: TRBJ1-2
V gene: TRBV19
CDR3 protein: CASSIEGGNGYTF
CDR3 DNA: TGTGCCAGTAGTATAGAGGGCGGCAATGGCTACACCTTC

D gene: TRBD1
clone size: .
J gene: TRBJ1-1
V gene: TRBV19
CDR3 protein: CASSAPGQAKHEAFF
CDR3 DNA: TGTGCCAGTAGTGCACCGGGACAGGCGAAGCATGAAGCTTTCTTT

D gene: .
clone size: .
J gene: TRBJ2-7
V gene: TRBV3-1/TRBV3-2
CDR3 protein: CASSHGTEQYF
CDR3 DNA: TGTGCCAGCTCCCATGGTACCGAGCAGTACTTC

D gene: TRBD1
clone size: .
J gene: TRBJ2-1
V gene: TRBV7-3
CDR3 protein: CASSSTGVEQFF
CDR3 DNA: TGTGCCAGCAGCTCGACAGGGGTTGAGCAGTTCTTC

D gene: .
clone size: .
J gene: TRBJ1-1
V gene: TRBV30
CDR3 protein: CAWSVLPEAFF
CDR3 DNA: TGTGCCTGGAGTGTACTTCCTGAAGCTTTCTTT

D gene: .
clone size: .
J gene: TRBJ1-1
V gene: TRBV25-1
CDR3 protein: CAATGGAGEAFF
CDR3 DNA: TGTGCCGCCACGGGGGGGGCCGGTGAAGCTTTCTTT

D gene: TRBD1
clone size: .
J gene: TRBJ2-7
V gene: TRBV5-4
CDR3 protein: CASSSDRASYEQYF
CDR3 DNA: TGTGCCAGCAGCTCGGACAGGGCCTCCTACGAGCAGTACTTC

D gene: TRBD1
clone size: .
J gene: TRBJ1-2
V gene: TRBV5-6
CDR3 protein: CASSHQGDYGYTF
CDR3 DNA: TGTGCCAGCAGCCACCAGGGGGACTATGGCTACACCTTC

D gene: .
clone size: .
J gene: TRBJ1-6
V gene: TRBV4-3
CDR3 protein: CASSQAAGATYNSPLHF
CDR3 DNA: TGCGCCAGCAGCCAAGCGGCGGGCGCCACTTACAATTCACCCCTCCACTTT

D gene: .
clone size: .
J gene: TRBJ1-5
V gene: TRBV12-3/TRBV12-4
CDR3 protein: CASSLGSNQPQHF
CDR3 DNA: TGTGCCAGCAGTTTAGGCAGCAATCAGCCCCAGCATTTT

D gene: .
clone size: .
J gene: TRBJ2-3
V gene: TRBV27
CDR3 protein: CASSLAGARTDTQYF
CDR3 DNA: TGTGCCAGCAGTTTAGCGGGGGCGCGCACAGATACGCAGTATTTT

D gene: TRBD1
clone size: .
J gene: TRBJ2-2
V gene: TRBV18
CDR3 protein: CASSPPGQGSTGELFF
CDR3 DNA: TGTGCCAGCTCACCACCGGGACAGGGAAGCACCGGGGAGCTGTTTTTT

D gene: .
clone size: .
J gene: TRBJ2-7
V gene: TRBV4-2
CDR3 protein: CASSQDKSSSYEQYF
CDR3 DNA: TGTGCCAGCAGCCAAGACAAGAGTAGCTCCTACGAGCAGTACTTC

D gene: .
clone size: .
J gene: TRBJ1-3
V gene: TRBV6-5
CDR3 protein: CASSRGGGPGNTIYF
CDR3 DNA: TGTGCCAGCAGCCGAGGAGGGGGGCCTGGAAACACCATATATTTT

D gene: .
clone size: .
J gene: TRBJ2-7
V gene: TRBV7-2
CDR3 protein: CASSLNPVPSEQYF
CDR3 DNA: TGTGCCAGCAGCTTGAACCCGGTACCATCCGAGCAGTACTTC

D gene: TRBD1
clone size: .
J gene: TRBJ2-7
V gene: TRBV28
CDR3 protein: CASSVPWGQGRGSEQYF
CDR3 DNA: TGTGCCAGCAGTGTTCCTTGGGGACAGGGGAGGGGCTCCGAGCAGTACTTC

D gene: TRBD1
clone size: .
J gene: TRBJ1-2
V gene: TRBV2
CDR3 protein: CASSDVGTAYGYTF
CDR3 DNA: TGTGCCAGCAGTGACGTCGGGACAGCCTATGGCTACACCTTC

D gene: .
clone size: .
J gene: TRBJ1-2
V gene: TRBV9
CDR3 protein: CASSVQDNYGYTF
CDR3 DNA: TGTGCCAGCAGCGTCCAGGACAACTATGGCTACACCTTC

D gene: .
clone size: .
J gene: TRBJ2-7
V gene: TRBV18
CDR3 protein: CASSPPLATYEQYF
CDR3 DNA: TGTGCCAGCTCACCACCCCTTGCTACCTACGAGCAGTACTTC

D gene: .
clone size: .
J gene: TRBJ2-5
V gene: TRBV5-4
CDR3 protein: CASSASIGTRETQYF
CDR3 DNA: TGTGCCAGCAGCGCCTCGATTGGGACGAGGGAGACCCAGTACTTC

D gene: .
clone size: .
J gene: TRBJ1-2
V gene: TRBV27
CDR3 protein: CASSLKPSYGYTF
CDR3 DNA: TGTGCCAGCAGTTTAAAACCCTCCTATGGCTACACCTTC

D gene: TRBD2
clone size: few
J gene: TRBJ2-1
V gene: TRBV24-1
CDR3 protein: CATSVPGGDNEQFF
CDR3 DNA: TGTGCCACCAGTGTGCCCGGGGGGGACAATGAGCAGTTCTTC

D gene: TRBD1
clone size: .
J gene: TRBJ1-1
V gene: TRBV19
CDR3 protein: CASGARQGIGWAEAFF
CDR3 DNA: TGTGCCAGTGGCGCGAGACAGGGGATTGGCTGGGCTGAAGCTTTCTTT

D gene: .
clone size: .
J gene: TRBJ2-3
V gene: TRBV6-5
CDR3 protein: CASSYRGAGTDTQYF
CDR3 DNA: TGTGCCAGCAGTTATCGGGGGGCAGGCACAGATACGCAGTATTTT

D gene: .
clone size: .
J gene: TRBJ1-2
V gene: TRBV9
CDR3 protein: CASSVDSRANYGYTF
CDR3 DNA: TGTGCCAGCAGCGTAGACAGCAGAGCTAACTATGGCTACACCTTC

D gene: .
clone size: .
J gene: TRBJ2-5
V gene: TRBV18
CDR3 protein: CASSPDSQETQYF
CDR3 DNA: TGTGCCAGCTCCCCAGACAGTCAAGAGACCCAGTACTTC